This record covers a single T cell receptor beta chain. Antigen: not known. The data were obtained in a study of T cell responses to AZD1222 COVID-19 vaccine. Study outcomes and limitations: The reported proportion of spike-specific TCRs targeting unmutated variant regions was nearly half.

Germline CDR1 SEHNR, CDR2 FQNEAQ (reference sequence). Trimming pared 5 bases from V and 4 bases from J, leaving 20 bases between. The CDR3 covers 16 residues. This table comes from immunoSEQ multiplex PCR, and its TCRdb copy is limited to in-frame clones, with some not included. The table includes more than 150,000 clones, around 87% detected once. The source was peripheral blood, collected 28 days after the second AZD1222 dose. This chain connects TRBV7-9 to TRBJ1-2; D remains ambiguous. This clonotype was obtained from an adult who received the AZD1222 COVID-19 vaccine. CDR3 coding DNA: TGTGCCAGCAGCCCAACCGGGAGGCCTTCGACCTATGGCTACACCTTC. Translating it yields CASSPTGRPSTYGYTF.